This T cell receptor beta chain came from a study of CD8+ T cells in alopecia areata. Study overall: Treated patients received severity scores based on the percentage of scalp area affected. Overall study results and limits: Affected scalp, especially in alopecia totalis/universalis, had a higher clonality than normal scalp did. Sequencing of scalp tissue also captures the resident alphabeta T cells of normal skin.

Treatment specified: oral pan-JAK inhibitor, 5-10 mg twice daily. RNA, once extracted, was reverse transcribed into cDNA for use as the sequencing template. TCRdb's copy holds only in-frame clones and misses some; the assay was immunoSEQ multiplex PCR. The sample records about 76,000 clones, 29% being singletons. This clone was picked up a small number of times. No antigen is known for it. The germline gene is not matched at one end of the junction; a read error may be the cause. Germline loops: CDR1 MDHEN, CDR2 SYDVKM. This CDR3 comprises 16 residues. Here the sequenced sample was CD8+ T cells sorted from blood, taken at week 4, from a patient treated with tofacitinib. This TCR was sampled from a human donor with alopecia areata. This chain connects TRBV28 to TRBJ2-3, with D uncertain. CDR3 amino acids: CASSLWMGTTTNTQYF. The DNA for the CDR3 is TGTGCCAGCAGTTTATGGATGGGAACCACCACAAATACGCAGTATTTT.